Presented here are 17 T cell receptor beta chains from one specimen sequenced in a study of technical replicates of blood from a few donors (dated by TCRdb to about 2017). Library preparation employed the immunoSEQ multiplex PCR assay. The immuneACCESS repertoire file appears here via TCRdb, limited to in-frame rearrangements. These files lack a portion of the clones; in checked studies, under half of the deficit traces to unresolved V genes, and the cause of the others is not known. Within this sample are about 71,000 clones, with around 97% of them counted one time only. The ten largest clonotypes hold approximately 0.21% of the sample. Sequencing input: T cells isolated from PBMCs. The receptor set was obtained from a human donor in good health.

The chain combines TRBV28 with TRBJ2-7, with 11 bases that match TRBD2. V lost 5 bases, J lost 4 bases, and 4 bases stayed unmatched. CDR1 is MDHEN, CDR2 SYDVKM, per germline. There are 14 residues in the CDR3. In DNA, the CDR3 is TGTGCCAGCAGTGGGACTAGCGGAGGGTACGAGCAGTACTTC. Translating it yields CASSGTSGGYEQYF.

The V and J genes are TRBV4-1 and TRBJ2-7; 9 bases align to TRBD2. The CDR3 covers 16 residues. Losses at the gene ends were 3 bases for V and 0 bases for J; bases not matched to a gene: 6. Per the germline V gene, CDR1 is MGHRA and CDR2 is YSYEKL. The CDR3 DNA sequence: TGCGCCAGCAGCCAGAAGGATAGCGGGGGCTCCTACGAGCAGTACTTC. Protein product: CASSQKDSGGSYEQYF.

The J gene is TRBJ2-2, the V gene TRBV13; D not resolved. CDR1 PRHDT and CDR2 FYEKMQ come from the germline V gene (reference sequence). This CDR3 comprises 12 residues. V was clipped by 5 bases and J by 6 bases, with 7 bases between them. Here the CDR3 DNA reads TGTGCCAGCAGCCCTAGAGCCGGGGAGCTGTTTTTT. It codes for CASSPRAGELFF.

The gene calls are TRBV29-1 and TRBJ1-2; 8 nucleotides agree with TRBD1. The CDR3 runs to 16 residues. The germline V gene encodes CDR1 SQVTM and CDR2 ANQGSEA. The CDR3 protein is CREEGQVVFLPGGYTF. As DNA, the CDR3 is TGCCGAGAAGAGGGACAGGTAGTTTTTTTACCGGGTGGCTACACCTTC. Full variable domain (missing parts from reference TRBV29-1 and TRBJ1-2): SAVISQKPSRDICQRGTSLTIQCQVDSQVTMMFWYRQQPGQSLTLIATANQGSEATYESGFVIDKFPISRPNLTFSTLTVSNMSPEDSSIYLCREEGQVVFLPGGYTFGSGTRLTVV.

The chain links TRBV28 to TRBJ2-7; 11 bases are a match to TRBD2. Trimming removed 5 bases from V and 2 bases from J; junction bases left unmatched: 5. The V gene's germline CDR1 is MDHEN and CDR2 SYDVKM. The CDR3 contains 15 residues. The CDR3 nucleotides are TGTGCCAGCAGTCCCATAGCGGGAGGGACCTACGAGCAGTACTTC. Protein product: CASSPIAGGTYEQYF.

V and J are TRBV19 and TRBJ1-2, with 7 bases aligning to TRBD1. Per germline, CDR1 LNHDA and CDR2 SQIVND (reference sequence). There are 13 residues in the CDR3. V lost 3 bases, J lost 3 bases, and 1 base stayed unmatched. CDR3 sequence reads: CASSIQGDYGYTF. In DNA form, the CDR3 reads TGTGCCAGTAGTATCCAGGGGGACTATGGCTACACCTTC.

This clone was detected only once. This rearrangement joins TRBV28 to TRBJ1-4, with 9 nucleotides matching TRBD1. In germline, CDR1 is MDHEN, CDR2 SYDVKM. After removal of 7 bases from V and 7 bases from J, the junction contained 7 bases not matched to a gene. The CDR3 consists of 14 residues. Here the CDR3 reads CASTPGTGTEKLFF. Written as DNA, the CDR3 is TGTGCCAGCACCCCCGGGACAGGGACTGAAAAACTGTTTTTT.

This clone was picked up one time. The CDR3: CASSLAGNEKLFF. CDR3 in DNA: TGTGCCAGCAGCTTAGCCGGGAATGAAAAACTGTTTTTT. J is TRBJ1-4 and V is TRBV11-3; D not resolved. The CDR3 has 13 residues. Germline V gene sequence: CDR1 SGHNT, CDR2 YENEEA. Between the trimmed V and J ends, which lost 1 base and 5 bases, there was a span of 5 bases. The whole variable domain, remainder taken from reference TRBV11-3 and TRBJ1-4, is EAGVVQSPRYKIIEKKQPVAFWCNPISGHNTLYWYLQNLGQGPELLIRYENEEAVDDSQLPKDRFSAERLKGVDSTLKIQPAELGDSAVYLCASSLAGNEKLFFGSGTQLSVL.

The chain links TRBV27 to TRBJ1-1, with 7 nucleotides matching TRBD1. Germline CDR1 and CDR2: MNHEY and SMNVEV (reference sequence). CDR3 length: 15 residues. Trimming took 4 bases from V and 4 from J; bases not matched to a gene: 9. The CDR3 sequence is CASSSQHRGSTEAFF. CDR3 sequence (DNA): TGTGCCAGCAGTTCCCAACACAGGGGAAGCACTGAAGCTTTCTTT.

The chain joins TRBV27 to TRBJ2-1, with 9 bases matching TRBD1. Germline loops: CDR1 MNHEY, CDR2 SMNVEV (reference sequence). The CDR3 is 15 residues long. Trimming removed 7 bases from V and 7 bases from J; junction bases left unmatched: 11. The CDR3 nucleotides are TGTGCCAGCACTCGGGGGACAGGGTTTGAAAATGAGCAGTTCTTC. Translating gives CASTRGTGFENEQFF.

This clone has only one observation. The chain joins TRBV29-1 to TRBJ2-1, with D possibly being TRBD2 (6 bases). This CDR3 contains 15 residues. Germline values: CDR1 SQVTM, CDR2 ANQGSEA. With 6 bases removed from V and 2 bases from J, the gap between germline ends came to 17 bases. The DNA for the CDR3 is TGCAGCGTCGCGACGGGGGACGAAGCCTACAATGAGCAGTTCTTC. Residues: CSVATGDEAYNEQFF.

V gene TRBV19 combines with J gene TRBJ1-5; 10 bases are a match to TRBD1. J gave up 2 bases and V 7 bases, and 11 bases lay outside the gene matches. CDR1 is LNHDA, CDR2 SQIVND, per germline (reference sequence). The CDR3 covers 17 residues. CDR3 DNA: TGTGCCAGTACCCGTTGGTCCGGGACAGGGGGCAATCAGCCCCAGCATTTT. Encoded protein: CASTRWSGTGGNQPQHF.

This chain uses TRBV6-1 with TRBJ2-4; D is ambiguous. The germline V gene has CDR1 MNHNS and CDR2 SASEGT. There are 11 residues in the CDR3. Deletions cut 2 bases from V and 13 bases from J, with 9 bases between. The DNA for the CDR3 is TGTGCCAGCAGTGAACTGGCCAGACAGTACTTC. Translating it yields CASSELARQYF.

The rearrangement joins TRBV5-6 to TRBJ2-7, with D uncertain. The V gene's germline CDR1 is SGHDT and CDR2 YYEEEE. V lost 2 bases and J 4 bases, leaving 7 bases between the germline ends. The CDR3 is 12 residues long. CDR3 in DNA: TGTGCCAGCAGCTTAAACAGATACGAGCAGTACTTC. Its protein is CASSLNRYEQYF.

This clone was detected only once. This rearrangement joins TRBV6-1 to TRBJ2-7; D uncertain. The germline V and J ends were trimmed by 0 bases and 0 bases, with 9 bases remaining between them. This CDR3 has 15 residues. CDR1 and CDR2 (germline): MNHNS, SASEGT. The DNA of the CDR3 is TGTGCCAGCAGTGAAGCAGCACAGAGCTCCTACGAGCAGTACTTC. Translating it yields CASSEAAQSSYEQYF.

The rearrangement joins TRBV11-2 to TRBJ2-1, with D maybe TRBD2 (6 bases). The germline CDR1 and CDR2 sequences are SGHAT and FQNNGV. V dropped 4 bases and J dropped 10 bases, with 20 bases sitting between them. The CDR3 covers 15 residues. CDR3 residues: CASSSIVGGPYEQFF. The CDR3 DNA is TGTGCCAGCAGCTCAATCGTGGGGGGACCTTACGAGCAGTTCTTC.

The V gene is TRBV30, the J gene TRBJ1-1, with D unresolved. CDR3 length: 13 amino acids. V was pared by 0 bases and J by 4 bases, with 9 bases between. From germline, CDR1 is GTSNPN and CDR2 SVGIG (reference sequence). The CDR3 DNA reads as TGTGCCTGGAGTGTAAGAGCGAGCACTGAAGCTTTCTTT. This sequence encodes CAWSVRASTEAFF.